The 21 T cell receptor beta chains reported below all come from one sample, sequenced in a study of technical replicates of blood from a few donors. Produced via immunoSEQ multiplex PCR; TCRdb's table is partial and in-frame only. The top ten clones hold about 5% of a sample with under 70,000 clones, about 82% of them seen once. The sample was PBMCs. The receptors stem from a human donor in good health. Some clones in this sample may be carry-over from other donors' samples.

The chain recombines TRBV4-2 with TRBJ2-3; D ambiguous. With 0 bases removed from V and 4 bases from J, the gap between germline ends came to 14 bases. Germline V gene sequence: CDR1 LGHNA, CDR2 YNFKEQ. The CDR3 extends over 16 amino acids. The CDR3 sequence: CASSQDGTTQPDTQYF. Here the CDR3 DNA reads TGTGCCAGCAGCCAAGATGGAACTACCCAGCCAGATACGCAGTATTTT.

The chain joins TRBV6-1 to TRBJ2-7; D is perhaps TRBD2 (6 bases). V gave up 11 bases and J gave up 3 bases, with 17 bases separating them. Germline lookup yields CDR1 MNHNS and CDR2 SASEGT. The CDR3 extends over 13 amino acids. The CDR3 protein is CASWRASDYEQYF. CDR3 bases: TGTGCCTCTTGGAGAGCTAGCGACTACGAGCAGTACTTC.

The DNA for the CDR3 is TGTGCCAGCAGCGTAACCCCAGGGGGCGCGGGGGAGACCCAGTACTTC. This translates into CASSVTPGGAGETQYF. The gene calls are TRBV9 and TRBJ2-5; 8 nucleotides agree with TRBD1. Looked up from germline, CDR1 is SGDLS and CDR2 is YYNGEE. V dropped 1 base and J dropped 5; count of bases not matched to a gene: 10. The CDR3 is 16 amino acids.

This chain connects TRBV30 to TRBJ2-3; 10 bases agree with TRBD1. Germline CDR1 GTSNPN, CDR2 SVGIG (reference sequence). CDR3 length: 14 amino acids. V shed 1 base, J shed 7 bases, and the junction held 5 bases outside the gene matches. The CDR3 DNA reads TGTGCCTGGAGTGGGGGACAGGGGCGAAATACGCAGTATTTT. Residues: CAWSGGQGRNTQYF.

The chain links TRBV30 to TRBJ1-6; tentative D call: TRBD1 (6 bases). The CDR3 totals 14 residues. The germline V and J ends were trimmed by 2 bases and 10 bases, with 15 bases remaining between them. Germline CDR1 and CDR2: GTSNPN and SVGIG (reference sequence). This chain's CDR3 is CAWSLDRRRSPLHF. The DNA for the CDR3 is TGTGCCTGGAGTCTCGACAGGAGAAGGTCACCCCTCCACTTT.

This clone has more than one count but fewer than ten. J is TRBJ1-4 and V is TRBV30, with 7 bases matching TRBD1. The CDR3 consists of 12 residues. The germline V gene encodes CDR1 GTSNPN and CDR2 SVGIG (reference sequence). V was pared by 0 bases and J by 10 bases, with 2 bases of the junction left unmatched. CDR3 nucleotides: TGTGCCTGGAGTGTGGACAGGCGAAAACTGTTTTTT. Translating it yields CAWSVDRRKLFF.

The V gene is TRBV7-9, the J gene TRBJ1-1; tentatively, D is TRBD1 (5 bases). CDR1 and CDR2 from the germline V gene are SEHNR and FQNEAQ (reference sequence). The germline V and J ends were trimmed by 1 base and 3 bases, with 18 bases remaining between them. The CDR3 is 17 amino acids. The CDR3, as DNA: TGTGCCAGCAGCTTAGGGGTGACAGTTAGGGGTCACACTGAAGCTTTCTTT. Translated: CASSLGVTVRGHTEAFF. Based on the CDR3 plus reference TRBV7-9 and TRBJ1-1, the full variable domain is DTGVSQNPRHKITKRGQNVTFRCDPISEHNRLYWYRQTLGQGPEFLTYFQNEAQLEKSRLLSDRFSAERPKGSFSTLEIQRTEQGDSAMYLCASSLGVTVRGHTEAFFGQGTRLTVV.

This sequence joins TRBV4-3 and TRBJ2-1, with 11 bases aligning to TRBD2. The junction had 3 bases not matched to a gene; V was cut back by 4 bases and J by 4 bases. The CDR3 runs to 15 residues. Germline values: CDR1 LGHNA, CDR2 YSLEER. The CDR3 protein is CASSPGLADYNEQFF. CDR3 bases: TGCGCCAGCAGCCCGGGACTAGCGGATTACAATGAGCAGTTCTTC.

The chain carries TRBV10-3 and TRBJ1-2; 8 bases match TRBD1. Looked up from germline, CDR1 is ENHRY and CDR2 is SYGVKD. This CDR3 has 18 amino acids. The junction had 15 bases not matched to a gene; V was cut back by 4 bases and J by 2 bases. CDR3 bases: TGTGCCATCAGTGGAGGACAGGGCGTGAAGGAGGGGAACTATGGCTACACCTTC. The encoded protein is CAISGGQGVKEGNYGYTF.

CDR3 amino acids: CASRKAGGRGGELFF. The CDR3 nucleotides are TGTGCCAGCAGAAAAGCGGGGGGGCGCGGCGGGGAGCTGTTTTTT. The chain couples TRBV6-5 to TRBJ2-2, with 10 bases fitting TRBD2. Per the germline V gene, CDR1 is MNHEY and CDR2 is SVGAGI. J lost 7 bases, V lost 6 bases, and 8 bases had no gene match. The CDR3 has 15 residues.

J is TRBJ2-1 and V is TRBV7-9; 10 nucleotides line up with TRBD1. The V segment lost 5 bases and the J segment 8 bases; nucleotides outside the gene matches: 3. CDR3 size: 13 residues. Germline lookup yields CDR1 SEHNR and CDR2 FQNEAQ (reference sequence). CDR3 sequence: CASSRTGGHEQFF. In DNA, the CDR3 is TGTGCCAGCAGCCGGACAGGGGGTCATGAGCAGTTCTTC.

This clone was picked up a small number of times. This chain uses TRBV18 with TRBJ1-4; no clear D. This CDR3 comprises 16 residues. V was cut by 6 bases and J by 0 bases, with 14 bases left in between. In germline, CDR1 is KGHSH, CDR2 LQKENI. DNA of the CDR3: TGTGCCAGCTCCCTGGGCAGGCATGCAACTAATGAAAAACTGTTTTTT. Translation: CASSLGRHATNEKLFF.

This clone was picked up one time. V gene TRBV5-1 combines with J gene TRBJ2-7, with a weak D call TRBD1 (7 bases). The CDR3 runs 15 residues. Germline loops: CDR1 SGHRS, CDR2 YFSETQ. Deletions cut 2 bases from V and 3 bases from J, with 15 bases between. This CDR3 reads CASSFGAQGGYEQYF. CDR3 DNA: TGCGCCAGCAGCTTTGGGGCTCAGGGGGGCTACGAGCAGTACTTC.

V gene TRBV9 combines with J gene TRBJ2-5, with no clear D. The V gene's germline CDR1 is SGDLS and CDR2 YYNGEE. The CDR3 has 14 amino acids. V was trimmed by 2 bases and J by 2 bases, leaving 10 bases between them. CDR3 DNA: TGTGCCAGCAGCGTTAATGTCAGACAAGAGACCCAGTACTTC. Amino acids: CASSVNVRQETQYF. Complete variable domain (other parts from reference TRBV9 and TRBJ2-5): DSGVTQTPKHLITATGQRVTLRCSPRSGDLSVYWYQQSLDQGLQFLIQYYNGEERAKGNILERFSAQQFPDLHSELNLSSLELGDSALYFCASSVNVRQETQYFGPGTRLLVL.

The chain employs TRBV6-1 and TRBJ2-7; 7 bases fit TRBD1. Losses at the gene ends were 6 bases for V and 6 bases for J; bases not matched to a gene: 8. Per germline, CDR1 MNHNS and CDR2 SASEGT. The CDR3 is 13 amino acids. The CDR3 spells CASRDPGQREQYF. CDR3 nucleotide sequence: TGTGCCAGCAGGGATCCGGGACAGCGCGAGCAGTACTTC.

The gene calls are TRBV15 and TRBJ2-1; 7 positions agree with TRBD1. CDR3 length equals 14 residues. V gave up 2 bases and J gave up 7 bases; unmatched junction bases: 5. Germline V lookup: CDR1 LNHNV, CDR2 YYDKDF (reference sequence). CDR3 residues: CATSRSDRINEQFF. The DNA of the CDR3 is TGTGCCACCAGCAGATCGGACAGGATAAATGAGCAGTTCTTC.

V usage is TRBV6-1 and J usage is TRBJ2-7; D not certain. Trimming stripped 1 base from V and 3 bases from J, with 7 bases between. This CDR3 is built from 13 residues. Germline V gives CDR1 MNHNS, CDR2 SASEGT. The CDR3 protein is CASSEGRLYEQYF. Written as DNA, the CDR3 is TGTGCCAGCAGTGAAGGCAGGCTCTACGAGCAGTACTTC.

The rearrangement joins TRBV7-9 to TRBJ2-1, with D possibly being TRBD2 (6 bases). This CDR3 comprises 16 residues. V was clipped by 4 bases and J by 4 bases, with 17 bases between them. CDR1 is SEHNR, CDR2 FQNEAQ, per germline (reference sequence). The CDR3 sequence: CASSSPSGGEYNEQFF. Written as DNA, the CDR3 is TGTGCCAGCAGCTCTCCCTCGGGCGGGGAGTACAATGAGCAGTTCTTC. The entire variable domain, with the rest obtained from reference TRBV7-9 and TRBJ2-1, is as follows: DTGVSQNPRHKITKRGQNVTFRCDPISEHNRLYWYRQTLGQGPEFLTYFQNEAQLEKSRLLSDRFSAERPKGSFSTLEIQRTEQGDSAMYLCASSSPSGGEYNEQFFGPGTRLTVL.

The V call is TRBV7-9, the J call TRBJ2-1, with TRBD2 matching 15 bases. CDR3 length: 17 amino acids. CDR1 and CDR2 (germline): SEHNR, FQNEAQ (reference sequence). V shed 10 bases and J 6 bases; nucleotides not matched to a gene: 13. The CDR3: CANQGGLAGGTVNEQFF. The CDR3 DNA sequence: TGTGCCAACCAGGGGGGACTAGCGGGAGGTACGGTCAATGAGCAGTTCTTC.

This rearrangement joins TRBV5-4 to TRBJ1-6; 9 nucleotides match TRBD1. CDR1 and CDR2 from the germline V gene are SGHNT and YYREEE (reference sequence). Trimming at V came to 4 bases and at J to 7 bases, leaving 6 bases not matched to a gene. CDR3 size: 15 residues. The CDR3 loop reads CASSIGTGRNSPLHF. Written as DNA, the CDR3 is TGTGCCAGCAGCATCGGGACAGGGAGGAATTCACCCCTCCACTTT.

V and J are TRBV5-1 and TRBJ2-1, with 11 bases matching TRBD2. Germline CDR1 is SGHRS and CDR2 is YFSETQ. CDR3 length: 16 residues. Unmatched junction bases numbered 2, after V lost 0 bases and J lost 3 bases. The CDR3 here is CASSLGGTSGYNEQFF. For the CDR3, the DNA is TGCGCCAGCAGCTTGGGAGGGACTAGCGGCTACAATGAGCAGTTCTTC.